This record looks at one T cell receptor (beta chain) sequence and its context. Antigen: not known. Data came from immunoSEQ multiplex PCR; TCRdb stores just in-frame clones and leaves some out. The sample lists about 8,100 clones, approximately 64% occurring once. Processing of graft tissue released intraepithelial and lamina propria lymphocytes. The germline CDR1 and CDR2 sequences are MDHEN and SYDVKM. The V segment lost 5 bases and the J segment 4 bases; nucleotides outside the gene matches: 5. This CDR3 has 15 residues. The sample originates from a study of graft-versus-host responses after intestinal transplantation. For the study at large: Recipients were given multivisceral, liver-intestinal, or isolated intestinal transplants.

General study findings and limits: Analysis identified GvH clones in recipient marrow, with some appearing first in ileum or blood.

The source was ileum tissue, collected approximately 450 days after transplant. The V gene is TRBV28, the J gene TRBJ1-3; 10 bases fit TRBD1. This receptor was identified in a human patient who received an intestinal transplant, so some T cells may come from the graft donor. Here the CDR3 DNA reads TGTGCCAGCAGTCCCGGGACAGGGGAAGGAAACACCATATATTTT. It yields the protein CASSPGTGEGNTIYF.